The clone carrying this TCR beta chain was observed at least ten times. No antigen is known for it. Researchers prepared the TCRbeta library using unique molecular identifiers, the study reports. One entry per CDR3 protein results from TCRdb running MiXCR on the PCR reads. Among roughly 500,000 distinct CDR3 sequences listed, 10% were seen once. Trimming cost V 6 bases and J 6 bases; bases outside gene matches: 7. The CDR3 contains 15 residues. From germline, CDR1 is LGHNT and CDR2 FRNRAP. The data originate from a study of T-cell reconstitution after alpha-beta-depleted transplantation in children. Study conclusions and caveats: One year after transplant, T-cell counts and diversity came mostly from newly produced T cells.

The sequence was obtained from a child aged 2 to 10 with inherited bone marrow failure, due to receive a stem cell transplant. V and J are TRBV12-5 and TRBJ2-2; 10 nucleotides line up with TRBD2. The sample was PBMCs, taken before TCRalphabeta/CD19-depleted stem cell transplant. This CDR3 reads CASGSGLAGAGELFF. The CDR3 nucleotides are TGTGCTAGTGGCTCCGGGCTAGCGGGAGCCGGGGAGCTGTTTTTT.